This T cell receptor beta chain appears in the sequencing data of a study of T cells in Graves' hyperthyroidism and ophthalmopathy. Study results and caveats: A model of 13 V-J pairs discriminated ophthalmopathy from stable hyperthyroidism.

Source material for PBMCs was about 11 ml fresh peripheral blood. A few counts support this clonotype. Its antigen is not identified. V was pared by 5 bases and J by 2 bases, with 13 bases between. CDR1 is LNHNV and CDR2 is YYDKDF in the germline V gene (reference sequence). This CDR3 contains 14 residues. The CDR3 regions of TCR beta were amplified from RNA transcripts. Primed by the HTBI set, a first-round RT-PCR was run on the TCR CDR3. TCRdb re-called the multiplex PCR reads through MiXCR, storing one row per CDR3 protein. The sample lists 550,000 to 850,000 distinct CDR3 sequences, about 19% seen once, with 15% to 20% in the top ten.

The V call is TRBV15, the J call TRBJ2-7, with D perhaps TRBD2 (5 bases). This clonotype originated in a woman aged 50 to 60 with Graves' hyperthyroidism that later progressed to Graves' ophthalmopathy. The sample was blood. This CDR3 is CATSPLGETYEQYF. The CDR3 DNA sequence: TGTGCCACCAGCCCCCTTGGGGAGACCTACGAGCAGTACTTC.